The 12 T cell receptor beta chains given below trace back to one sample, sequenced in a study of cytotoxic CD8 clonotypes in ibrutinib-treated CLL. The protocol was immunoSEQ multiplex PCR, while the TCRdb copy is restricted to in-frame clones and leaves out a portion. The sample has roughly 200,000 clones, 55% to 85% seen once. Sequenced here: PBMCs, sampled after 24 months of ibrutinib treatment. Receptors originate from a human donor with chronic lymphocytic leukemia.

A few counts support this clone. This CDR3 is CASSSRSQNTQYF. The DNA for the CDR3 is TGTGCCAGCAGTTCTCGGTCGCAAAATACGCAGTATTTT. The chain is built from TRBV6-4 and TRBJ2-3; unclear D gene. Trimming pared 5 bases from V and 7 bases from J, leaving 13 bases between. From germline, CDR1 is MRHNA and CDR2 SNTAGT. The CDR3 loop spans 13 amino acids.

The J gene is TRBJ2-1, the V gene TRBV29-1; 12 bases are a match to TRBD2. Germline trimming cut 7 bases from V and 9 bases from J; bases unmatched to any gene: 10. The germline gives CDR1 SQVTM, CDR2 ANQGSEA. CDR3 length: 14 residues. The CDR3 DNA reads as TGCAGCGCTCCGGGACTAGCGGGTTTGGCTGAGCAGTTCTTC. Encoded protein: CSAPGLAGLAEQFF.

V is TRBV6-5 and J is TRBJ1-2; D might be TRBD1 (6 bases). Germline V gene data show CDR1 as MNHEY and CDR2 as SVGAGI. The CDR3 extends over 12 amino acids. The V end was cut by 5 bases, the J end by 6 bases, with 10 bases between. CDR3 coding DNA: TGTGCCAGCAGTCGGGGGGCCGATGGCTACACCTTC. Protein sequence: CASSRGADGYTF.

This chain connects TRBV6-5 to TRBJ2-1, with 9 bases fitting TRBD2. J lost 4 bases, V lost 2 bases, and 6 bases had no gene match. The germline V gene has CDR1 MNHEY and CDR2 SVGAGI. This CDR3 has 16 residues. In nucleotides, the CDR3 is TGTGCCAGCAGTTACGATCGTAGCGGGGGATACAATGAGCAGTTCTTC. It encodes CASSYDRSGGYNEQFF.

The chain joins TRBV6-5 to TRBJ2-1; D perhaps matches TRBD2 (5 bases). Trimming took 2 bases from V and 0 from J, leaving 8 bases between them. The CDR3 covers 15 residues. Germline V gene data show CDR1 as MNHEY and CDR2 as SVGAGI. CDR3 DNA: TGTGCCAGCAGTTACGGCGGGCGCTCCTACAATGAGCAGTTCTTC. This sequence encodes CASSYGGRSYNEQFF.

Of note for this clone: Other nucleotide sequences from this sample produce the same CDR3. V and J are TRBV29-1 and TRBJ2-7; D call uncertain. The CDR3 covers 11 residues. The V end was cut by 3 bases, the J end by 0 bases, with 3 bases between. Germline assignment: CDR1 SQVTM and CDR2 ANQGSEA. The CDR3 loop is CSVESSYEQYF. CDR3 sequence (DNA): TGCAGCGTTGAGAGCTCCTACGAGCAGTACTTC.

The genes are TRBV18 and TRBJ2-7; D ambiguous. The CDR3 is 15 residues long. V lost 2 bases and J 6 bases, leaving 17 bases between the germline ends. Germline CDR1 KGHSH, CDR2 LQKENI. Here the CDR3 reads CASSPIHTQYFEQYF. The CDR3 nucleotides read TGTGCCAGCTCACCAATCCATACCCAATATTTCGAGCAGTACTTC.

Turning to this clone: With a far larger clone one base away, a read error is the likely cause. The CDR3: CASSRGNTGELFF. In DNA, the CDR3 is TGTGCCAGCAGTAGAGGGAACACCGGGGAGCTGTTTTTT. The chain carries TRBV7-2 and TRBJ2-2; unclear D gene. Trimming shortened V by 6 bases and J by 1 base, and 6 bases separated the two germline ends. The CDR3 sequence is 13 residues long. Germline-derived CDR1 and CDR2 are SGHTA and FQGNSA.

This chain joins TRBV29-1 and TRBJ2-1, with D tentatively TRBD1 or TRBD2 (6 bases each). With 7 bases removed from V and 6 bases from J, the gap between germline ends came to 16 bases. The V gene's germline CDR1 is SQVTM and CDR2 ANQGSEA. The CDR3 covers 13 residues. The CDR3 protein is CSGTGMGGNEQFF. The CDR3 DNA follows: TGCAGCGGTACAGGGATGGGGGGCAATGAGCAGTTCTTC.

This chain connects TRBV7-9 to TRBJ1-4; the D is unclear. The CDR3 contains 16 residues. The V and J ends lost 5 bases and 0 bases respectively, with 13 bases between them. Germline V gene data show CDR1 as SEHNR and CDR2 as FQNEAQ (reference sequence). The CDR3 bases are TGTGCCAGCAGCCGTACCCCAACTGCAACTAATGAAAAACTGTTTTTT. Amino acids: CASSRTPTATNEKLFF. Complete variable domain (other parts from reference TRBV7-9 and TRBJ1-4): DTGVSQNPRHKITKRGQNVTFRCDPISEHNRLYWYRQTLGQGPEFLTYFQNEAQLEKSRLLSDRFSAERPKGSFSTLEIQRTEQGDSAMYLCASSRTPTATNEKLFFGSGTQLSVL.

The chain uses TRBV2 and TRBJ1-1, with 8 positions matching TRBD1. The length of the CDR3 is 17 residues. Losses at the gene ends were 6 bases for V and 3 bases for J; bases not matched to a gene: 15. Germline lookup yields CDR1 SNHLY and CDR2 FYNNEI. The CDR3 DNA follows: TGTGCCAGCAGGTGGGATGACAGGGGTTTCCCTTACACTGAAGCTTTCTTT. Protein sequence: CASRWDDRGFPYTEAFF.

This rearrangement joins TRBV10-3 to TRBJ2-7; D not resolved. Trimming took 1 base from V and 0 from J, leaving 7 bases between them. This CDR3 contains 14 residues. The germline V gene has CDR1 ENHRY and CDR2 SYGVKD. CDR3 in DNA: TGTGCCATCAGTGAGTGGCGGAACTCCTACGAGCAGTACTTC. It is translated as CAISEWRNSYEQYF.